This T cell receptor (beta chain) was obtained from a study of T cell responses to AZD1222 COVID-19 vaccine. Broader study findings: Females outnumbered males among donors, who were mostly white British; clonal diversity was possibly underestimated.

Of note for this clone: Its antigen is unknown.

The method was immunoSEQ multiplex PCR; TCRdb's version includes in-frame clones alone and lacks a portion of them. The sample records 100,000 to 150,000 clones, 85% to 90% being singletons. Germline V lookup: CDR1 LGHNA, CDR2 YNFKEQ. CDR3 length equals 15 residues. Trimming at V came to 0 bases and at J to 7 bases, leaving 4 bases not matched to a gene. Here the sequenced sample was peripheral blood, taken 28 days after the second AZD1222 dose. V is TRBV4-2 and J is TRBJ1-1, with TRBD1 matching over 11 bases. The TCR comes from an adult who received the AZD1222 COVID-19 vaccine. CDR3 residues: CASSQDGTGGDEAFF. The CDR3, as DNA: TGTGCCAGCAGCCAAGATGGGACAGGGGGTGATGAAGCTTTCTTT.